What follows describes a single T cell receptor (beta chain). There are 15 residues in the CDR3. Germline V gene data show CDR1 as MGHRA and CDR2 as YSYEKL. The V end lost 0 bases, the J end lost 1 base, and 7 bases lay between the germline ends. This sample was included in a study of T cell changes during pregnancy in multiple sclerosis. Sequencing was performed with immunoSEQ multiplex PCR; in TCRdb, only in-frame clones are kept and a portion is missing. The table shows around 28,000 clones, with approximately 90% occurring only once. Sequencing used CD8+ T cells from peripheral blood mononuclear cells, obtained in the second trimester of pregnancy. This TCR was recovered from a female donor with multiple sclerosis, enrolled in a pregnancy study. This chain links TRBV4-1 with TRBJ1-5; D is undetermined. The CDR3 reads CASSQERRSNQPQHF. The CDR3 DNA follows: TGCGCCAGCAGCCAAGAACGGAGAAGCAATCAGCCCCAGCATTTT.